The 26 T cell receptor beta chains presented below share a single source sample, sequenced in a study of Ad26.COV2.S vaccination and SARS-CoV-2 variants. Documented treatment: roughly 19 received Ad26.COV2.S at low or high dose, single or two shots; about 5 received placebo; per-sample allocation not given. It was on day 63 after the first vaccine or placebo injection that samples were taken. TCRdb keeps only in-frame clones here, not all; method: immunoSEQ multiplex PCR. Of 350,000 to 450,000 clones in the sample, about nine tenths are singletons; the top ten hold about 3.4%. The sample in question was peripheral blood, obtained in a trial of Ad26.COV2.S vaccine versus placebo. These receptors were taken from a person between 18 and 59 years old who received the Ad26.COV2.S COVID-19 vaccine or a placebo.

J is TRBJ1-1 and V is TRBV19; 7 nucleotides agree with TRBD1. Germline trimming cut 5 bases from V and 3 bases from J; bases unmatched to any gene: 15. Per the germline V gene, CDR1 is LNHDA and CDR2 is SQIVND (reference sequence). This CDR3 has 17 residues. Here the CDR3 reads CASSQAAGQRPDTEAFF. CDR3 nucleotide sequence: TGTGCCAGTAGTCAGGCCGCGGGACAGCGACCTGACACTGAAGCTTTCTTT.

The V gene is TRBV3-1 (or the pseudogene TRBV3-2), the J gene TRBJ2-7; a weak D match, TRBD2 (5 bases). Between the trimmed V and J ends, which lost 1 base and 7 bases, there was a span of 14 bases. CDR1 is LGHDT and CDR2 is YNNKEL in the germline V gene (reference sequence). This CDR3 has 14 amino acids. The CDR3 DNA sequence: TGTGCCAGCAGCCAAGGGCGGGCCGGCGGGGAGCAGTACTTC. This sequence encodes CASSQGRAGGEQYF.

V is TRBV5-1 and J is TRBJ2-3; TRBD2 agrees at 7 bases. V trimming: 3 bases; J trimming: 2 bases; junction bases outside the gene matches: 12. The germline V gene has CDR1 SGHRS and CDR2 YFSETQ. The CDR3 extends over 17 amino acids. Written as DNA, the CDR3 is TGCGCCAGCAGCTACGCCGGGGGGTCTGGGGTCACAGATACGCAGTATTTT. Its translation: CASSYAGGSGVTDTQYF. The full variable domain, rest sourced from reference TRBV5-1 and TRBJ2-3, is KAGVTQTPRYLIKTRGQQVTLSCSPISGHRSVSWYQQTPGQGLQFLFEYFSETQRNKGNFPGRFSGRQFSNSRSEMNVSTLELGDSALYLCASSYAGGSGVTDTQYFGPGTRLTVL.

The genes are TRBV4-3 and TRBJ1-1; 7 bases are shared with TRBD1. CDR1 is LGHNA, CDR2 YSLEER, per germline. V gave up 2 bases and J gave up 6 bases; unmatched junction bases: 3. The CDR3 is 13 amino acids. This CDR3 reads CASSQTGDAEAFF. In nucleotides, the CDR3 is TGCGCCAGCAGCCAAACAGGGGACGCTGAAGCTTTCTTT.

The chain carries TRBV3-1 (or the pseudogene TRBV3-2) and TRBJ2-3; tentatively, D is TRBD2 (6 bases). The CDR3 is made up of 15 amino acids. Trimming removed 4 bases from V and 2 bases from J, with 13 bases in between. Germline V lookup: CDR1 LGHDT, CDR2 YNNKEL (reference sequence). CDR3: CASSPREPFTDTQYF. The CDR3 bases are TGTGCCAGCAGCCCCCGGGAGCCTTTCACAGATACGCAGTATTTT.

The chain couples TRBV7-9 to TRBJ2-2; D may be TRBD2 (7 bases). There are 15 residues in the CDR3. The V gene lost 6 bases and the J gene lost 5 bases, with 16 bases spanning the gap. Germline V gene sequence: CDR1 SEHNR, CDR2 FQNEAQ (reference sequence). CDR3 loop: CASRRGGAGTGELFF. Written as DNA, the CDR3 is TGTGCCAGCAGACGCGGGGGCGCGGGGACCGGGGAGCTGTTTTTT.

The CDR3 loop is CASSSGILTYEQYF. CDR3 DNA: TGTGCCAGCAGCTCGGGGATACTAACCTACGAGCAGTACTTC. The chain joins TRBV5-6 to TRBJ2-7; D possibly corresponds to TRBD2 (5 bases). The CDR3 is 14 residues long. Per germline, CDR1 SGHDT and CDR2 YYEEEE. The V end was cut by 3 bases, the J end by 2 bases, with 12 bases between.

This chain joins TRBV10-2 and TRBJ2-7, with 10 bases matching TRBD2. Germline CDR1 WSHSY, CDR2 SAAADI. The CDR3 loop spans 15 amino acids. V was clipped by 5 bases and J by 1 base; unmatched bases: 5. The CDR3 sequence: CASSPLAGRSYEQYF. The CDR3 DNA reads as TGCGCCAGCAGTCCACTAGCGGGGAGATCCTACGAGCAGTACTTC.

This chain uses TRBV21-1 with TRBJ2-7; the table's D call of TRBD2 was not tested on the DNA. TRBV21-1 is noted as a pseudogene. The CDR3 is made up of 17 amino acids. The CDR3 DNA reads TGTGCCAGCAGCCCGGTCCCCCTGAGTGGAGAAACCTACGAGCAGTACTTC. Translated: CASSPVPLSGETYEQYF.

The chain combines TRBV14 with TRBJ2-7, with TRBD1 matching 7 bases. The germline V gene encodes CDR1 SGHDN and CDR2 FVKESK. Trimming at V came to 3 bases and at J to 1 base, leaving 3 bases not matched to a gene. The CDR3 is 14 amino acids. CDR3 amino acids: CASSHRDRSYEQYF. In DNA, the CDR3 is TGTGCCAGCAGCCACCGGGACAGATCCTACGAGCAGTACTTC.

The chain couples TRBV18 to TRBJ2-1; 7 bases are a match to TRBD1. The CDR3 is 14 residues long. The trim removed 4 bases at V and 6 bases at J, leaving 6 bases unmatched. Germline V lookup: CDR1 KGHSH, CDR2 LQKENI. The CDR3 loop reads CASSQQGNSNEQFF. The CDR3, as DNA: TGTGCCAGCTCACAACAGGGGAATAGCAATGAGCAGTTCTTC.

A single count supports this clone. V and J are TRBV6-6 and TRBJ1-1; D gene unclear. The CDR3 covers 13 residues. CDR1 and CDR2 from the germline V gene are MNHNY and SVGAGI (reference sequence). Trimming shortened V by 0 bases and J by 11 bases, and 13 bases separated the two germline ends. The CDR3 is CASSYSRGSVAFF. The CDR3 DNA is TGTGCCAGCAGTTACTCGAGAGGGTCCGTGGCTTTCTTT.

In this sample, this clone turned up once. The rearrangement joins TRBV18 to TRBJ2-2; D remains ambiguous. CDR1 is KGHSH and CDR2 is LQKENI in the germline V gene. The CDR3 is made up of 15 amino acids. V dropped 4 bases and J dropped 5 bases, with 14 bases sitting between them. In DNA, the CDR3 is TGTGCCAGCTCACGCCCCCCGGCAGATACCGGGGAGCTGTTTTTT. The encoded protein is CASSRPPADTGELFF.

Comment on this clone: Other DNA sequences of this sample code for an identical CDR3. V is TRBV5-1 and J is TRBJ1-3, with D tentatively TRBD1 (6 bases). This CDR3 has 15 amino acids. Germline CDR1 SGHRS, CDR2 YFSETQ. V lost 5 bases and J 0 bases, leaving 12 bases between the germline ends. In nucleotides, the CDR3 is TGCGCCAGCAGGGACACAGGGTACTCTGGAAACACCATATATTTT. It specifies CASRDTGYSGNTIYF.

CDR3 nucleotide sequence: TGTGCCTGGGAACGAGGGGCCAATTCACCCCTCCACTTT. It specifies CAWERGANSPLHF. The chain employs TRBV30 and TRBJ1-6; D is perhaps TRBD1 (5 bases). The CDR3 contains 13 residues. Trimming cost V 5 bases and J 7 bases, with 12 bases left between them. Germline V lookup: CDR1 GTSNPN, CDR2 SVGIG (reference sequence).

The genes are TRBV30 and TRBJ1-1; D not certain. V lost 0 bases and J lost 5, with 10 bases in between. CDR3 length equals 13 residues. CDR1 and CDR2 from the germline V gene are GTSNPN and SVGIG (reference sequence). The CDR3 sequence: CAWSVLGRTEAFF. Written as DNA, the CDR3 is TGTGCCTGGAGTGTATTGGGGAGGACTGAAGCTTTCTTT.

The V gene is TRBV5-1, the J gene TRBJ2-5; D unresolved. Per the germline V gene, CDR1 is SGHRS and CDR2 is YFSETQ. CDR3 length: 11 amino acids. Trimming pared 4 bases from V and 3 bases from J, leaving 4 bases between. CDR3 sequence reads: CASSGEETQYF. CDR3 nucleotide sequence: TGCGCCAGCAGCGGAGAAGAGACCCAGTACTTC.

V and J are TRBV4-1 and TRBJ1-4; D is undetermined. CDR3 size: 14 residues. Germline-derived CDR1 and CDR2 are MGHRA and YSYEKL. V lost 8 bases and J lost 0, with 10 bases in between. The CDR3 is CASSKVATNEKLFF. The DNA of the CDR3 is TGCGCCAGCTCGAAGGTTGCAACTAATGAAAAACTGTTTTTT.

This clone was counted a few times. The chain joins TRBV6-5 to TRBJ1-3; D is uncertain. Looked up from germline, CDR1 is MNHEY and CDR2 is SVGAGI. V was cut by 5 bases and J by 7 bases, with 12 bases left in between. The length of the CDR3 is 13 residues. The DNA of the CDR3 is TGTGCCAGCAGTCCGCCCGGCTTTAACACCATATATTTT. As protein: CASSPPGFNTIYF.

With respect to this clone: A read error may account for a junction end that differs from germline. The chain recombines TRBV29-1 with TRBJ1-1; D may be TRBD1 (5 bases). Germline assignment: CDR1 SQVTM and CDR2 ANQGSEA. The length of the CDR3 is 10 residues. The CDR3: CSVERGRTDF. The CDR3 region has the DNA TGCAGCGTTGAGAGGGGCCGTACCGACTTT.

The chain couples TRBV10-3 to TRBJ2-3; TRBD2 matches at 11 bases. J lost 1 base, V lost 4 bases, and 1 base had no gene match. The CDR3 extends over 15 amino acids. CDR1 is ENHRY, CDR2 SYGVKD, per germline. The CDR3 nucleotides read TGTGCCATCAGTGCGACTAGCGGGGGCACAGATACGCAGTATTTT. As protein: CAISATSGGTDTQYF.

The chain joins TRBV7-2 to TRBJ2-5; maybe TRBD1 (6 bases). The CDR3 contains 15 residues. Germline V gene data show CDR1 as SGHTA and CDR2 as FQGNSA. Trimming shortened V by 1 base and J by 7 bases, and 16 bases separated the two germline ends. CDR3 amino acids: CASSLGGRRGATQYF. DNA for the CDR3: TGTGCCAGCAGCTTAGGGGGGCGACGAGGGGCGACCCAGTACTTC.

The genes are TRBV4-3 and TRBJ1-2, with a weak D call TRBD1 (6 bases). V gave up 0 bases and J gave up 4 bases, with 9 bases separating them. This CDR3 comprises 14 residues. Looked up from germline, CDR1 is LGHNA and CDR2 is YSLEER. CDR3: CASSQERGVYGYTF. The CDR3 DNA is TGCGCCAGCAGCCAAGAGAGGGGGGTCTATGGCTACACCTTC.

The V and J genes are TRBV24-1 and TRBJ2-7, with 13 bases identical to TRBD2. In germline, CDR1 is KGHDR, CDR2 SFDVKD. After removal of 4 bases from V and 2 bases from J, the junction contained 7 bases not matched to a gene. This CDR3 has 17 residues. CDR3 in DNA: TGTGCCACCAGTGACCCTGGGACTAGCGGGGCGACCTACGAGCAGTACTTC. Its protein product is CATSDPGTSGATYEQYF.

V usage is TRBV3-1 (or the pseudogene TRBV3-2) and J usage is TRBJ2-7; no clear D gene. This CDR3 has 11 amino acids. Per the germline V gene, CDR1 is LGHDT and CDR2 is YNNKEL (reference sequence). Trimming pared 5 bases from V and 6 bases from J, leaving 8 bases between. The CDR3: CASSTMVEQYF. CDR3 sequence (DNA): TGTGCCAGCAGCACGATGGTCGAGCAGTACTTC.

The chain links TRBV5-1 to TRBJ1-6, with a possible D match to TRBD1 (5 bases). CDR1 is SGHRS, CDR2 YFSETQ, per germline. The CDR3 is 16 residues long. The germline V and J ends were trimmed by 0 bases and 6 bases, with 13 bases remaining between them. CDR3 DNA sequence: TGCGCCAGCAGCTTGGCCGGGACCCCGAGTAATTCACCCCTCCACTTT. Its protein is CASSLAGTPSNSPLHF.